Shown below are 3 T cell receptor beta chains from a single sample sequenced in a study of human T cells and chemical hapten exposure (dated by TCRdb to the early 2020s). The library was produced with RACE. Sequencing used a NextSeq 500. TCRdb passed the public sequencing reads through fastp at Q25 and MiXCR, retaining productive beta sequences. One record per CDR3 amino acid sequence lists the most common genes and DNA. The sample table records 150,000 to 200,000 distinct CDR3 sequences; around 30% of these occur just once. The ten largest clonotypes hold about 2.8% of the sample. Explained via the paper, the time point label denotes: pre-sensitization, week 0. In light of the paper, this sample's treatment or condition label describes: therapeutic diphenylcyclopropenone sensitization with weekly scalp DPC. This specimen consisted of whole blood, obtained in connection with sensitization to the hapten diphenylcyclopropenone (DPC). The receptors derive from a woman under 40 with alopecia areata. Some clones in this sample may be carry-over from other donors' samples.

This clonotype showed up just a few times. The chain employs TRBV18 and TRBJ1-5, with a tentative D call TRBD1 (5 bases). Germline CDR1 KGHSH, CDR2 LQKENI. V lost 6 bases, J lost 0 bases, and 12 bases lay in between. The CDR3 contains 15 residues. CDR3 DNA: TGTGCCAGCTCGCCCGGGGGGGATAGCAATCAGCCCCAGCATTTT. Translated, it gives CASSPGGDSNQPQHF.

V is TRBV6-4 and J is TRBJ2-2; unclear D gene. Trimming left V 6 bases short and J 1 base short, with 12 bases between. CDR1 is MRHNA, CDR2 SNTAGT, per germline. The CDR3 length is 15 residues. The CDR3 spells CASSLTAGNTGELFF. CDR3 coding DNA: TGTGCCAGCAGCTTGACGGCAGGGAACACCGGGGAGCTGTTTTTT.

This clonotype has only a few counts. This chain's CDR3 is CASSSGYGYTF. CDR3 coding DNA: TGTGCCAGCAGTTCAGGCTATGGCTACACCTTC. The rearrangement links TRBV28 to TRBJ1-2; D not resolved. Deletions cut 4 bases from V and 4 bases from J, with 4 bases between. CDR1 MDHEN and CDR2 SYDVKM come from the germline V gene. This CDR3 is built from 11 residues.